Reported below is one TCR beta chain. This CDR3 spans 15 amino acids. V lost 2 bases, J lost 0 bases, and 10 bases lay in between. Per the germline V gene, CDR1 is MDHEN and CDR2 is SYDVKM. The authors' processing: How many nucleated cells were present was estimated from reference gene primer amplification. Libraries were prepared by immunoSEQ multiplex PCR; TCRdb keeps only in-frame clonotypes and omits some of them. That table gives V, J and clone size, and the DNA gave D and trimming. The repertoire holds approximately 110,000 clones, with 88% as singletons. This sample was taken from a study of blood T cell repertoires in COVID-19. Study background: Acute-phase and convalescent COVID-19 samples originated in the United States, Italy and Spain.

The specimen was peripheral blood. The genes are TRBV28 and TRBJ2-5, with unresolved D. This receptor was identified in a woman aged 45-65 years with active or convalescent COVID-19. DNA for the CDR3: TGTGCCAGCAGTTTAGGGCAGACCCACCAAGAGACCCAGTACTTC. This sequence encodes CASSLGQTHQETQYF. The entire variable domain, with the rest obtained from reference TRBV28 and TRBJ2-5, is as follows: DVKVTQSSRYLVKRTGEKVFLECVQDMDHENMFWYRQDPGLGLRLIYFSYDVKMKEKGDIPEGYSVSREKKERFSLILESASTNQTSMYLCASSLGQTHQETQYFGPGTRLLVL.